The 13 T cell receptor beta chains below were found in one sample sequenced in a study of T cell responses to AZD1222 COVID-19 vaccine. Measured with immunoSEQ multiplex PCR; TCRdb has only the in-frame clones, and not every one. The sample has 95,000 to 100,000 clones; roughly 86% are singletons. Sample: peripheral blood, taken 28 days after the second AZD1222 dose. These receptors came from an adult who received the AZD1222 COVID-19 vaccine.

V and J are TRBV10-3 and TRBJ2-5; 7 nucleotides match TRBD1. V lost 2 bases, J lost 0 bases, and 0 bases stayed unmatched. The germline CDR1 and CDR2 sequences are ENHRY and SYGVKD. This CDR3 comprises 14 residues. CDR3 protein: CAISEDRDQETQYF. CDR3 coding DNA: TGTGCCATCAGTGAGGACAGGGACCAAGAGACCCAGTACTTC.

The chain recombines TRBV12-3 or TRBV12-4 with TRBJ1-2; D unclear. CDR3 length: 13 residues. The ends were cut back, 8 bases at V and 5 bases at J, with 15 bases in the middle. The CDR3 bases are TGTGCCAGCGGCTCGACCGGACGGTATGGCTACACCTTC. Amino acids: CASGSTGRYGYTF.

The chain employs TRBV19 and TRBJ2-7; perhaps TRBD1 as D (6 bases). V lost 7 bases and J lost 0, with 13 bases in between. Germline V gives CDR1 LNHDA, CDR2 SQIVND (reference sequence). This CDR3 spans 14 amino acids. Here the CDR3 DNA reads TGTGCCAGTACCCCCACAGGGAGCTCCTACGAGCAGTACTTC. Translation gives CASTPTGSSYEQYF.

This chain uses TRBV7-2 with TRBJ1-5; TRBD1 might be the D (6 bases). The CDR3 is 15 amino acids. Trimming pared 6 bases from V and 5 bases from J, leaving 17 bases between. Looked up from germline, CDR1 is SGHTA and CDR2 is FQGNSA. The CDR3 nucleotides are TGTGCCAGCAGTCCGGGGGCTTCCGGGGATCAGCCCCAGCATTTT. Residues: CASSPGASGDQPQHF.

CDR3 coding DNA: TGTGCCAGCAGCCAAGATTGGGGGGGCGACACCGGGGAGCTGTTTTTT. Its protein is CASSQDWGGDTGELFF. This chain joins TRBV3-1 (or the pseudogene TRBV3-2) and TRBJ2-2, with D perhaps matching TRBD2 (7 bases). CDR3 length equals 16 residues. V was shortened by 0 bases and J by 3 bases, with 11 bases between the two germline ends. Germline assignment: CDR1 LGHDT and CDR2 YNNKEL (reference sequence).

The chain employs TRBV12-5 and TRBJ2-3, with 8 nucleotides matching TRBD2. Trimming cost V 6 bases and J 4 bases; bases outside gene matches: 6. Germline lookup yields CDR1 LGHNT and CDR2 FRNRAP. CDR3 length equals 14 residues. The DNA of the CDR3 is TGTGCTAGTGGCCGGGGGGGGGCGGCAGATACGCAGTATTTT. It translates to CASGRGGAADTQYF.

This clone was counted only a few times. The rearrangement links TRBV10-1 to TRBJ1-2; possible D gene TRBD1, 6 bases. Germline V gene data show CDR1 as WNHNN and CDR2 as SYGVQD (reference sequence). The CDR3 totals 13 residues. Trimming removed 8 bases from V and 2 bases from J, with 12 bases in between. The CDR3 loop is CASSSDRNYGYTF. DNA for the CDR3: TGCGCCAGCTCCTCGGACAGAAACTATGGCTACACCTTC.

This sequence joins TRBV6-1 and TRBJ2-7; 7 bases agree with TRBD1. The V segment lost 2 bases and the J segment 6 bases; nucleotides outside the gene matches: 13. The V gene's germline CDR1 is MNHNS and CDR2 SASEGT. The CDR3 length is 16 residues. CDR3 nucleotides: TGTGCCAGCAGTGAAAGGGATAGAAGGGGGCCACGCGAGCAGTACTTC. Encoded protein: CASSERDRRGPREQYF.

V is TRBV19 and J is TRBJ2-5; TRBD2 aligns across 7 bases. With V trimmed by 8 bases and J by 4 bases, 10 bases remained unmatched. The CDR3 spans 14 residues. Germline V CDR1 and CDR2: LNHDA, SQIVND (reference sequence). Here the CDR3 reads CASWAGVFGETQYF. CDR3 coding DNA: TGTGCCAGTTGGGCGGGGGTTTTTGGAGAGACCCAGTACTTC.

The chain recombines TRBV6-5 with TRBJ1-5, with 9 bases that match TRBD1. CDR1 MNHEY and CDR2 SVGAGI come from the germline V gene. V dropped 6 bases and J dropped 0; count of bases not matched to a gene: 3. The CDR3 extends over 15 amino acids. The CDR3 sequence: CASRRDRVSNQPQHF. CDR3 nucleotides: TGTGCCAGCAGACGGGACAGGGTTAGCAATCAGCCCCAGCATTTT.

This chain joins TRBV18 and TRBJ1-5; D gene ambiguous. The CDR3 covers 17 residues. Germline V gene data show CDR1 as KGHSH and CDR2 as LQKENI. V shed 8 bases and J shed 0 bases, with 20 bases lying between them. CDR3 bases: TGTGCCAGCCCTTTGGGTTACGACCTGCCTAGCAATCAGCCCCAGCATTTT. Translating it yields CASPLGYDLPSNQPQHF.

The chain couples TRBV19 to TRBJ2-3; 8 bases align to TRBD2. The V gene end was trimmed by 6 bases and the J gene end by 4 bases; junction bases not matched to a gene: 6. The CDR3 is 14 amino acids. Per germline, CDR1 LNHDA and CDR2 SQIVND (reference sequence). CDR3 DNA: TGTGCCAGTAGGGTCGCGGGGGGTGCAGATACGCAGTATTTT. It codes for CASRVAGGADTQYF.

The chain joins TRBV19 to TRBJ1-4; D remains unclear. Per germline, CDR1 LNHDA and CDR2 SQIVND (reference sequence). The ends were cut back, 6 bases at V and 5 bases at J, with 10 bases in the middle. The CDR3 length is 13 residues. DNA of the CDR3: TGTGCCAGTAGGTACCGGACGAATGAAAAACTGTTTTTT. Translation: CASRYRTNEKLFF.